Shown below are 9 T cell receptor beta chains from a single sample sequenced in a study of T cell responses to AZD1222 COVID-19 vaccine. Data came from immunoSEQ multiplex PCR; TCRdb stores just in-frame clones and leaves some out. The top ten clones hold about 7% of a sample with tens of thousands of clones, 88% of them seen once. Sequenced here: peripheral blood, sampled 28 days after the second AZD1222 dose. Receptor source: an adult who received the AZD1222 COVID-19 vaccine.

This sequence joins TRBV25-1 and TRBJ1-3; tentatively, D is TRBD1 (5 bases). This CDR3 spans 14 amino acids. Looked up from germline, CDR1 is MGHDK and CDR2 is SYGVNS. The V and J ends lost 4 bases and 4 bases respectively, with 11 bases between them. The CDR3 coding sequence is TGTGCCAGCAGTGCCCGGGACGGAGGAAACACCATATATTTT. Translation: CASSARDGGNTIYF.

The rearrangement joins TRBV6-2 or TRBV6-3 to TRBJ2-5; 11 bases line up with TRBD2. The CDR3 has 15 residues. The junction had 4 bases not matched to a gene; V was cut back by 2 bases and J by 5 bases. From germline, CDR1 is MNHEY and CDR2 SVGEGT. DNA for the CDR3: TGTGCCAGCAGTTACGGACTAGCGGGTGGCGAGACCCAGTACTTC. Protein sequence: CASSYGLAGGETQYF.

The chain carries TRBV19 and TRBJ1-1; no clear D. The length of the CDR3 is 13 residues. In germline, CDR1 is LNHDA, CDR2 SQIVND (reference sequence). V gave up 5 bases and J gave up 6 bases, with 13 bases separating them. The CDR3 is CASSASLAAEAFF. DNA of the CDR3: TGTGCCAGTAGTGCCTCATTGGCCGCTGAAGCTTTCTTT. Using reference TRBV19 and TRBJ1-1 for the parts outside the CDR3, the full variable domain is DGGITQSPKYLFRKEGQNVTLSCEQNLNHDAMYWYRQDPGQGLRLIYYSQIVNDFQKGDIAEGYSVSREKKESFPLTVTSAQKNPTAFYLCASSASLAAEAFFGQGTRLTVV.

This clone was observed once. In nucleotides, the CDR3 is TGTGCCAGCAGCAAAAACAGGGACTGTAACACTGAAGCTTTCTTT. This translates into CASSKNRDCNTEAFF. V is TRBV21-1 and J is TRBJ1-1. TRBV21-1 is listed as a pseudogene. This CDR3 is built from 15 residues.

V and J are TRBV6-5 and TRBJ1-1; 7 positions agree with TRBD1. The CDR3 runs 16 residues. The trim removed 2 bases at V and 4 bases at J, leaving 10 bases unmatched. CDR1 is MNHEY, CDR2 SVGAGI, per germline. The CDR3 loop is CASSYRLGGGGTEAFF. The CDR3 bases are TGTGCCAGCAGTTACCGACTAGGGGGCGGGGGCACTGAAGCTTTCTTT.

This clone was picked up a small number of times. The gene calls are TRBV19 and TRBJ2-2; D remains unclear. V shed 2 bases and J shed 6 bases, with 7 bases lying between them. The CDR3 contains 13 residues. CDR1 and CDR2 from the germline V gene are LNHDA and SQIVND (reference sequence). The CDR3 is CASSIMISGELFF. CDR3 nucleotides: TGTGCCAGTAGTATAATGATTTCCGGGGAGCTGTTTTTT.

This clone is a singleton in its sample. The V and J genes are TRBV29-1 and TRBJ2-5, with D uncertain. Deletions cut 7 bases from V and 5 bases from J, with 8 bases between. Looked up from germline, CDR1 is SQVTM and CDR2 is ANQGSEA. The CDR3 spans 10 residues. CDR3 sequence: CSAPQETQYF. DNA for the CDR3: TGCAGCGCTCCACAGGAGACCCAGTACTTC.

The V call is TRBV2, the J call TRBJ1-5; D not resolved. The CDR3 loop spans 14 amino acids. Trimming shortened V by 1 base and J by 7 bases, and 11 bases separated the two germline ends. Germline V gene data show CDR1 as SNHLY and CDR2 as FYNNEI. The CDR3 protein is CASSEGRVGQPQHF. CDR3 DNA: TGTGCCAGCAGTGAAGGGAGGGTCGGACAGCCCCAGCATTTT.

This clone was picked up a small number of times. The rearrangement uses TRBV19 and TRBJ1-1; D gene ambiguous. The CDR3 has 14 residues. Trimming shortened V by 1 base and J by 3 bases, and 9 bases separated the two germline ends. In germline, CDR1 is LNHDA, CDR2 SQIVND (reference sequence). The CDR3 loop reads CASSIARLHTEAFF. The CDR3 DNA reads TGTGCCAGTAGTATAGCCAGGCTCCACACTGAAGCTTTCTTT.